These T cell receptor beta chains were read from a single sample in a study of blood T cell repertoires in COVID-19. Generated by immunoSEQ multiplex PCR, the TCRdb table keeps only in-frame clones and is missing some. The table has under 100,000 clones, roughly 82% seen once. Material: peripheral blood. These receptor sequences come from a man in his 60s with acute or convalescent COVID-19. Each CDR3 is given without its conserved first and last residue. Each record gives: D gene, CDR3 length, V gene, J gene, CDR3 protein. The D gene is left open where the match is weak.

NA	12	TRBV5-1	TRBJ2-1	ASYAAGRYNEQF
NA	13	TRBV7-2	TRBJ1-2	ASSLGTNTAYGYT
NA	11	TRBV28	TRBJ1-6	ASSLGQWSPLH
TRBD1	13	TRBV12-5	TRBJ1-1	ASGPDRGRGTEAF
NA	13	TRBV5-1	TRBJ2-5	ASSATGTTQETQY
TRBD2	13	TRBV19	TRBJ2-1	ASSNPSGNYNEQF
TRBD1	11	TRBV10-3	TRBJ2-7	AGGTGGSYEQY
NA	14	TRBV5-5	TRBJ2-3	ASSFQGGWVTDTQY
TRBD1	13	TRBV7-6	TRBJ1-1	ASSATRGLNTEAF
NA	10	TRBV3-1/TRBV3-2	TRBJ2-3	ASSLSWDTQY
TRBD2	16	TRBV5-1	TRBJ2-2	ASSLRLAGAANTGELF
TRBD1	10	TRBV11-3	TRBJ1-1	ASSRNRGEAF
TRBD2	17	TRBV7-2	TRBJ2-7	ASSPTTANVLAGAHEQY
NA	11	TRBV15	TRBJ2-7	ATSRDDSYEQY
TRBD2	10	TRBV18	TRBJ2-1	ASSSTSGEQF
NA	14	TRBV9	TRBJ1-2	ASSAQGRAGNYGYT
NA	13	TRBV5-1	TRBJ2-7	ASSYDQVGPYEQY
NA	12	TRBV21-1	TRBJ1-2	ASVRRSRVYGYT
NA	10	TRBV12-2	TRBJ2-5	ASRPPPETQY
TRBD2	15	TRBV11-2	TRBJ2-7	ASSSGTSGRLLREQY
NA	11	TRBV5-4	TRBJ1-1	ASSLPRGTEAF
TRBD2	13	TRBV3-1/TRBV3-2	TRBJ2-2	ASSPAAGGSGELF
NA	13	TRBV7-2	TRBJ1-3	ASSLDRNSGNTIY
NA	12	TRBV5-1	TRBJ2-2	ASSLGLNTGELF
TRBD1	13	TRBV28	TRBJ1-2	ASSSSGGHDYGYT
NA	14	TRBV18	TRBJ1-2	ASSPPFLGLAQGYT
NA	10	TRBV6-5	TRBJ2-5	ASGPRAETQY
TRBD2	13	TRBV5-4	TRBJ2-3	ASSSTSGSTDTQY
NA	13	TRBV4-1	TRBJ1-1	ASSQSQVLGTEAF
TRBD2	13	TRBV24-1	TRBJ2-7	ATSVQGLAGEEQY
NA	11	TRBV19	TRBJ1-2	ASSIGGVYGYT
NA	11	TRBV19	TRBJ1-6	ASNAPGYSPLH
NA	11	TRBV24-1	TRBJ2-7	ATSDAGFHEQY
TRBD1	12	TRBV6-5	TRBJ2-2	ASSSTGATGELF
TRBD1	12	TRBV7-9	TRBJ1-2	ASSHEGQGVGYT
NA	13	TRBV20-1	TRBJ2-2	SASSSGQNTGELF